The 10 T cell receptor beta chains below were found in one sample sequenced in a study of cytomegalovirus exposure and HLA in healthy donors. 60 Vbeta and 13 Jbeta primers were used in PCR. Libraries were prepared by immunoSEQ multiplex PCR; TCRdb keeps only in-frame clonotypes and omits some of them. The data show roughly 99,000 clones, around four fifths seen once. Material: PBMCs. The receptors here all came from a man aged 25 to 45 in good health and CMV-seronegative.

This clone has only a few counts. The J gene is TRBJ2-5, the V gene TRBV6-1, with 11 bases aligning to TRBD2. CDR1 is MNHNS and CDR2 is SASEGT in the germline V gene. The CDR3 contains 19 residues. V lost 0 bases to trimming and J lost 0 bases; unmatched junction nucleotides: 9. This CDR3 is CASSEARTSGGTYQETQYF. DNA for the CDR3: TGTGCCAGCAGTGAAGCCCGAACTAGCGGGGGCACGTACCAAGAGACCCAGTACTTC.

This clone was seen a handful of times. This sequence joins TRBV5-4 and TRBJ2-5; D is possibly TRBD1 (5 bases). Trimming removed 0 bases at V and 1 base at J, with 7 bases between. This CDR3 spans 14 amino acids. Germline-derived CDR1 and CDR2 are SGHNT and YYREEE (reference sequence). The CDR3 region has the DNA TGTGCCAGCAGCTTGGGACAGACCCAAGAGACCCAGTACTTC. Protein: CASSLGQTQETQYF.

CDR3 region: CASNEGQGAGELFF. The CDR3 DNA sequence: TGCGCCAGCAACGAAGGACAGGGCGCCGGGGAGCTGTTTTTT. The chain has TRBV5-1 and TRBJ2-2, with 8 bases aligning to TRBD1. Germline-derived CDR1 and CDR2 are SGHRS and YFSETQ. The CDR3 has 14 amino acids. V was clipped by 6 bases and J by 6 bases; unmatched bases: 7.

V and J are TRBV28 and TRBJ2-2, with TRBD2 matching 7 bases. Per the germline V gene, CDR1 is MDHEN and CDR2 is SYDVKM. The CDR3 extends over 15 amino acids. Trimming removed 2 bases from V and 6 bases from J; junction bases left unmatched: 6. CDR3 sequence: CASSLVGGEAGELFF. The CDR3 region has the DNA TGTGCCAGCAGTTTAGTGGGAGGGGAGGCCGGGGAGCTGTTTTTT. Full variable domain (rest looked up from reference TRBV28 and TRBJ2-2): DVKVTQSSRYLVKRTGEKVFLECVQDMDHENMFWYRQDPGLGLRLIYFSYDVKMKEKGDIPEGYSVSREKKERFSLILESASTNQTSMYLCASSLVGGEAGELFFGEGSRLTVL.

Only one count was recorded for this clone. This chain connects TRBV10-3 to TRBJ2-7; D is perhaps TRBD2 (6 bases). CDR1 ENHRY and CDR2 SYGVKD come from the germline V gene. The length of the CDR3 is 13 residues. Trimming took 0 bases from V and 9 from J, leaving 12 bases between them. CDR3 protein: CAISESAGWGQYF. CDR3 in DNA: TGTGCCATCAGTGAGTCGGCGGGGTGGGGGCAGTACTTC.

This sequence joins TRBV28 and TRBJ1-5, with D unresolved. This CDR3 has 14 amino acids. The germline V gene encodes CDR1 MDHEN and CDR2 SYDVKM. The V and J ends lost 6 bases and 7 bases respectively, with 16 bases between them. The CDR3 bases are TGTGCCAGCAGGGACCGGAGGGTTGAACAGCCCCAGCATTTT. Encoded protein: CASRDRRVEQPQHF.

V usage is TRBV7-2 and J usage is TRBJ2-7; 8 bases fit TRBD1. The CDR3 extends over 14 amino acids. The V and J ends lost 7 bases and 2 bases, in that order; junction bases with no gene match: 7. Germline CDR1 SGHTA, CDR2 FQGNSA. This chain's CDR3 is CASNPGTGPYEQYF. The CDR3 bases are TGTGCCAGCAACCCCGGGACAGGTCCCTACGAGCAGTACTTC.

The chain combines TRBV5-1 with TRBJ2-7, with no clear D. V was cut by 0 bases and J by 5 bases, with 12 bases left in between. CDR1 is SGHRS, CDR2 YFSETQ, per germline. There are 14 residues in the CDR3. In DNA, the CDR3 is TGCGCCAGCAGCTTGGGGAGCGAGTACCACGAGCAGTACTTC. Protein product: CASSLGSEYHEQYF.

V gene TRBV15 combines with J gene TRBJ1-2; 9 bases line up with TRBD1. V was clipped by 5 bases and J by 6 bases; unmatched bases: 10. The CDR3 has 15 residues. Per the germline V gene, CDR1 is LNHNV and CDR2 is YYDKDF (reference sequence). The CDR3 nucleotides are TGTGCCACCAGCGTGGGACAGGGAGGAAGGGATGGCTACACCTTC. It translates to CATSVGQGGRDGYTF.

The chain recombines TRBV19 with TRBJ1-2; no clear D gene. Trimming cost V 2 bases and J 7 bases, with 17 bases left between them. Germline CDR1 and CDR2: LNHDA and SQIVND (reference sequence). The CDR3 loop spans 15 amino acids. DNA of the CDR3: TGTGCCAGTAGTATATCGTCTGGGCAGTTCGGTGGCTACACCTTC. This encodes CASSISSGQFGGYTF.